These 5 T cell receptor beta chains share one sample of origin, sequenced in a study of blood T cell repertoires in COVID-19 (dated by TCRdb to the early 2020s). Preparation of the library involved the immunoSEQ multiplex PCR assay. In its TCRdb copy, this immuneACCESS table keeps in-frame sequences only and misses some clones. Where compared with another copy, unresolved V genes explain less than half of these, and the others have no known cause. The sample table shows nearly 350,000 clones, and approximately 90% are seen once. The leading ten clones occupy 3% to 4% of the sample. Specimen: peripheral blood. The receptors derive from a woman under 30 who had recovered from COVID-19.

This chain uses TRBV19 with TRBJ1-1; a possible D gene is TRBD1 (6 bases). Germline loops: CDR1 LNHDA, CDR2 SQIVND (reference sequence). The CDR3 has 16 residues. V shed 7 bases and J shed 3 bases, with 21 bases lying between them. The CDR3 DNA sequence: TGTGCCAGTACACCGCGGGGGCGAAATCTCCACACTGAAGCTTTCTTT. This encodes CASTPRGRNLHTEAFF.

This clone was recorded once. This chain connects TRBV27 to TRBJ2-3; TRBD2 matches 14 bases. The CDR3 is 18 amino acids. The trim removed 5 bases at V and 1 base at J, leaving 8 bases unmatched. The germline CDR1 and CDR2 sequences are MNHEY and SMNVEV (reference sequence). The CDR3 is CASSPGLAGVVGTDTQYF. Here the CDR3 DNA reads TGTGCCAGCAGTCCGGGACTAGCGGGAGTCGTCGGCACAGATACGCAGTATTTT.

The CDR3 spells CASSPPVRVAEYNEQFF. CDR3 bases: TGTGCCAGCAGCCCCCCAGTGCGGGTAGCGGAGTACAATGAGCAGTTCTTC. The chain uses TRBV7-9 and TRBJ2-1; possible D gene TRBD2, 6 bases. Trimming took 5 bases from V and 4 from J, leaving 21 bases between them. Germline V gene lookup returns CDR1 SEHNR and CDR2 FQNEAQ (reference sequence). There are 17 residues in the CDR3. Full variable domain (remainder filled in from reference TRBV7-9 and TRBJ2-1): DTGVSQNPRHKITKRGQNVTFRCDPISEHNRLYWYRQTLGQGPEFLTYFQNEAQLEKSRLLSDRFSAERPKGSFSTLEIQRTEQGDSAMYLCASSPPVRVAEYNEQFFGPGTRLTVL.

The CDR3 DNA follows: TGTGCCAGCAGCTTAGTTCTGAGGCTTAACACTGAAGCTTTCTTT. It yields the protein CASSLVLRLNTEAFF. The chain combines TRBV7-9 with TRBJ1-1; D remains unclear. This CDR3 has 15 amino acids. V gave up 1 base and J gave up 2 bases, with 11 bases separating them. Germline assignment: CDR1 SEHNR and CDR2 FQNEAQ (reference sequence). The entire variable domain, with the rest obtained from reference TRBV7-9 and TRBJ1-1, is as follows: DTGVSQNPRHKITKRGQNVTFRCDPISEHNRLYWYRQTLGQGPEFLTYFQNEAQLEKSRLLSDRFSAERPKGSFSTLEIQRTEQGDSAMYLCASSLVLRLNTEAFFGQGTRLTVV.

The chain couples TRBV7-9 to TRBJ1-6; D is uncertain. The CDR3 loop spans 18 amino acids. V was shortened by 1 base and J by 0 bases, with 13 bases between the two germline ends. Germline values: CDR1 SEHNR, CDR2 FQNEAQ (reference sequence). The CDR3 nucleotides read TGTGCCAGCAGCTTAGATCCTGGCGGTGGCTCCTATAATTCACCCCTCCACTTT. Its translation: CASSLDPGGGSYNSPLHF.